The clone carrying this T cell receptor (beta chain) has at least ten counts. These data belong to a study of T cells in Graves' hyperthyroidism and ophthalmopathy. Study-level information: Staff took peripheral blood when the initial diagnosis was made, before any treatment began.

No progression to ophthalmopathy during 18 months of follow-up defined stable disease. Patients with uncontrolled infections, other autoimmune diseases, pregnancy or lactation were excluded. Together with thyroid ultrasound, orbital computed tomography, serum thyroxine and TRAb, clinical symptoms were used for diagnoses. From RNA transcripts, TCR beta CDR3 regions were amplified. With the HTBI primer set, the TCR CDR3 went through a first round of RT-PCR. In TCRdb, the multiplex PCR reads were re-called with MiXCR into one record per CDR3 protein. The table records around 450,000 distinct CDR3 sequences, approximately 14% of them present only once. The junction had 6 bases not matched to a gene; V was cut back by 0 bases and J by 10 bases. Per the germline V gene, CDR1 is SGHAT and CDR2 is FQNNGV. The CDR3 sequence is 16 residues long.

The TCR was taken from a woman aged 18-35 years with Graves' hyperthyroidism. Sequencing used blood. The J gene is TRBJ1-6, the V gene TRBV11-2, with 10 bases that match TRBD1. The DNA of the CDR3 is TGTGCCAGCAGCTTAGATCGACGGACAGGGGGATCACCCCTCCACTTT. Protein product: CASSLDRRTGGSPLHF. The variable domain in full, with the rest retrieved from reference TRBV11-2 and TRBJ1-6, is EAGVAQSPRYKIIEKRQSVAFWCNPISGHATLYWYQQILGQGPKLLIQFQNNGVVDDSQLPKDRFSAERLKGVDSTLKIQPAKLEDSAVYLCASSLDRRTGGSPLHFGNGTRLTVT.